Listed below are T cell receptor beta chains from one sample, sequenced in a study of blood T cell repertoires in COVID-19. Here immunoSEQ multiplex PCR was the method, and the copy in TCRdb shows in-frame clones only, minus some. The sample includes some 200,000 clones, about 92% of them seen just once. Input material: peripheral blood. The receptors derive from a man aged 30-40 years with acute or convalescent COVID-19. The CDR3 runs from the conserved cysteine through the conserved F or W. Fields, in order: V gene, D gene, J gene, CDR3 length, clone size, CDR3 DNA, CDR3 protein. The D gene is left open where the match is weak. A row's size may be missing; if present it is once, few, many or a size class.

v_gene: TRBV7-9; d_gene: NA; j_gene: TRBJ1-2; len: 18; abundance: NA; CDR3nt: TGTGCCAGCAGCCCCCTCCCATACATCTGGTCGGGGGGCTATGGCTACACCTTC; CDR3aa: CASSPLPYIWSGGYGYTF
v_gene: TRBV10-2; d_gene: NA; j_gene: TRBJ2-6; len: 14; abundance: NA; CDR3nt: TGCGCCAGCAGTGAGTCCCGTGTGGCCAACGTCCTGACTTTC; CDR3aa: CASSESRVANVLTF
v_gene: TRBV28; d_gene: NA; j_gene: TRBJ1-6; len: 14; abundance: few; CDR3nt: TGTGCCAGCAGGGTCAGTATTCCGAAGTCACCCCTCCACTTT; CDR3aa: CASRVSIPKSPLHF
v_gene: TRBV18; d_gene: TRBD2; j_gene: TRBJ2-1; len: 15; abundance: NA; CDR3nt: TGTGCCAGCTCACCGGGACTAGTGACCTACAATGAGCAGTTCTTC; CDR3aa: CASSPGLVTYNEQFF
v_gene: TRBV28; d_gene: TRBD2; j_gene: TRBJ2-3; len: 16; abundance: NA; CDR3nt: TGTGCCAGCAGTCCCACGGCTAGCGGGGTCACAGATACGCAGTATTTT; CDR3aa: CASSPTASGVTDTQYF
v_gene: TRBV28; d_gene: TRBD2; j_gene: TRBJ2-1; len: 16; abundance: NA; CDR3nt: TGTGCCAGCAGTGCAACTAGCGGGGGGACGTTTCTGGAGCAGTTCTTC; CDR3aa: CASSATSGGTFLEQFF
v_gene: TRBV14; d_gene: NA; j_gene: TRBJ2-1; len: 15; abundance: few; CDR3nt: TGTGCCAGCAGCCTCCAACTAGGGCGGTACAATGAGCAGTTCTTC; CDR3aa: CASSLQLGRYNEQFF
v_gene: TRBV2; d_gene: NA; j_gene: TRBJ1-6; len: 13; abundance: NA; CDR3nt: TGTGCCAGCAGCCTGTCGGAGCTTACCCCCCTCCACTTT; CDR3aa: CASSLSELTPLHF
v_gene: TRBV19; d_gene: TRBD2; j_gene: TRBJ2-7; len: 13; abundance: NA; CDR3nt: TGTGCCAGTAGTCTTCTAGCGGGAGCCGAGCAGTACTTC; CDR3aa: CASSLLAGAEQYF
v_gene: TRBV10-2; d_gene: TRBD2; j_gene: TRBJ2-2; len: 16; abundance: NA; CDR3nt: TGCGCCAGCAGTGACCTAGCGGGGACGGTCTCCGGGGAGCTGTTTTTT; CDR3aa: CASSDLAGTVSGELFF
v_gene: TRBV7-2; d_gene: NA; j_gene: TRBJ1-5; len: 15; abundance: once; CDR3nt: TGTGCCAGCAGCTTAAGATGGGGGGGTATTGAGCCCCAGCATTTT; CDR3aa: CASSLRWGGIEPQHF
v_gene: TRBV18; d_gene: TRBD1; j_gene: TRBJ2-7; len: 15; abundance: NA; CDR3nt: TGTGCCAGCTCACCGGACAGGGGATGGTTGCACGAGCAGTACTTC; CDR3aa: CASSPDRGWLHEQYF
v_gene: TRBV5-4; d_gene: NA; j_gene: TRBJ2-5; len: 14; abundance: NA; CDR3nt: TGTGCCAGCAGCCCCCCCTCGGGGCAAGAGACCCAGTACTTC; CDR3aa: CASSPPSGQETQYF
v_gene: TRBV3-1/TRBV3-2; d_gene: NA; j_gene: TRBJ1-1; len: 13; abundance: NA; CDR3nt: TGTGCCAGCAGGGGGCAGGATCTGGGGTCCGCTTTCTTT; CDR3aa: CASRGQDLGSAFF
v_gene: TRBV6-1; d_gene: TRBD1; j_gene: TRBJ1-6; len: 17; abundance: NA; CDR3nt: TGTGCCAGCAGTGAATTGACAGGGGGAACCTATAATTCACCCCTCCACTTT; CDR3aa: CASSELTGGTYNSPLHF
v_gene: TRBV5-1; d_gene: TRBD1; j_gene: TRBJ2-2; len: 17; abundance: NA; CDR3nt: TGCGCCAGCAGCGTAGATGGACAGGGTGTTTTTACCGGGGAGCTGTTTTTT; CDR3aa: CASSVDGQGVFTGELFF
v_gene: TRBV28; d_gene: TRBD1; j_gene: TRBJ1-1; len: 14; abundance: NA; CDR3nt: TGTGCCAGCAGTAGGACAGGACTGAACACTGAAGCTTTCTTT; CDR3aa: CASSRTGLNTEAFF
v_gene: TRBV7-3; d_gene: TRBD1; j_gene: TRBJ1-2; len: 14; abundance: NA; CDR3nt: TGTGCCAGCAGCGCAAAAGGGGGCGCGAATGGCTACACCTTC; CDR3aa: CASSAKGGANGYTF
v_gene: TRBV5-1; d_gene: NA; j_gene: TRBJ1-3; len: 12; abundance: NA; CDR3nt: TGCGCCAGCAGCCAAACGGGGAACACCATATATTTT; CDR3aa: CASSQTGNTIYF
v_gene: TRBV27; d_gene: NA; j_gene: TRBJ2-1; len: 15; abundance: NA; CDR3nt: TGTGCCAGCAGTCCCGGGACTGCTTATTACAATGAGCAGTTCTTC; CDR3aa: CASSPGTAYYNEQFF
v_gene: TRBV14; d_gene: NA; j_gene: TRBJ2-1; len: 18; abundance: NA; CDR3nt: TGTGCCAGCAGCCAAGATCAGTTTGGCGGCAGGGCAAGGAATGAGCAGTTCTTC; CDR3aa: CASSQDQFGGRARNEQFF
v_gene: TRBV10-3; d_gene: TRBD2; j_gene: TRBJ2-3; len: 13; abundance: NA; CDR3nt: TGTGCCATCGGGGCGGGAGTCACAGATACGCAGTATTTT; CDR3aa: CAIGAGVTDTQYF
v_gene: TRBV5-1; d_gene: NA; j_gene: TRBJ2-1; len: 16; abundance: NA; CDR3nt: TGCGCCAGCAGCTTGGCCGTGATAACGACATACAATGAGCAGTTCTTC; CDR3aa: CASSLAVITTYNEQFF
v_gene: TRBV5-1; d_gene: TRBD1; j_gene: TRBJ2-2; len: 16; abundance: NA; CDR3nt: TGCGCCAGCAGCGTTACAGGGGGCGTTAGGACCGGGGAGCTGTTTTTT; CDR3aa: CASSVTGGVRTGELFF
v_gene: TRBV7-9; d_gene: NA; j_gene: TRBJ2-7; len: 16; abundance: NA; CDR3nt: TGTGCCAGCAGCTTAGGGCTGTCTGGGAGCTCCTACGAGCAGTACTTC; CDR3aa: CASSLGLSGSSYEQYF
v_gene: TRBV5-6; d_gene: NA; j_gene: TRBJ2-1; len: 12; abundance: few; CDR3nt: TGTGCCAGCAGCTTGGGGGGCCAGCGTTGGATCTTC; CDR3aa: CASSLGGQRWIF
v_gene: TRBV19; d_gene: NA; j_gene: TRBJ1-5; len: 13; abundance: NA; CDR3nt: TGTGCCTCCGCGGAAACAGGGCCTCAGCCCCAGCATTTT; CDR3aa: CASAETGPQPQHF
v_gene: TRBV7-2; d_gene: TRBD2; j_gene: TRBJ2-5; len: 14; abundance: NA; CDR3nt: TGTGCCAGCAGCTTAGTCGGGGGGAAAGAGACCCAGTACTTC; CDR3aa: CASSLVGGKETQYF
v_gene: TRBV4-1; d_gene: NA; j_gene: TRBJ1-4; len: 14; abundance: NA; CDR3nt: TGCGCCAGCAGCCCCTTAAGCCCTAATGAAAAACTGTTTTTT; CDR3aa: CASSPLSPNEKLFF
v_gene: TRBV6-2/TRBV6-3; d_gene: TRBD2; j_gene: TRBJ2-2; len: 15; abundance: NA; CDR3nt: TGTGCCAGCAGTTATCCAGCGGGAGTTACCGGGGAGCTGTTTTTT; CDR3aa: CASSYPAGVTGELFF
v_gene: TRBV10-3; d_gene: NA; j_gene: TRBJ1-1; len: 14; abundance: NA; CDR3nt: TGTGCCATCAGCGTCCAGGGGTTCGGCACTGAAGCTTTCTTT; CDR3aa: CAISVQGFGTEAFF
v_gene: TRBV27; d_gene: NA; j_gene: TRBJ2-1; len: 14; abundance: NA; CDR3nt: TGTGCCAGCAGCGAACGACTGGTGTTGGATGAGCAGTTCTTC; CDR3aa: CASSERLVLDEQFF
v_gene: TRBV28; d_gene: TRBD2; j_gene: TRBJ2-3; len: 16; abundance: NA; CDR3nt: TGTGCCAGCAGTTTAGCTAGCGGGGGCCTAAGGGATACGCAGTATTTT; CDR3aa: CASSLASGGLRDTQYF
v_gene: TRBV7-2; d_gene: TRBD1; j_gene: TRBJ1-5; len: 15; abundance: NA; CDR3nt: TGTGCCAGCAGCTTAACAGGGGGATTCAATCAGCCCCAGCATTTT; CDR3aa: CASSLTGGFNQPQHF
v_gene: TRBV7-3; d_gene: TRBD2; j_gene: TRBJ2-1; len: 15; abundance: NA; CDR3nt: TGTGCCAGCAGCTTAAGGCGGGGGTTTTACAATGAGCAGTTCTTC; CDR3aa: CASSLRRGFYNEQFF
v_gene: TRBV24-1; d_gene: NA; j_gene: TRBJ2-5; len: 14; abundance: NA; CDR3nt: TGTGCCACCAGTGATTTCGGAGAAAAAGAGACCCAGTACTTC; CDR3aa: CATSDFGEKETQYF
v_gene: TRBV2; d_gene: NA; j_gene: TRBJ2-1; len: 14; abundance: few; CDR3nt: TGTGCCAGCGTAATTCTAGCGCTCTACAATGAGCAGTTCTTC; CDR3aa: CASVILALYNEQFF
v_gene: TRBV5-4; d_gene: TRBD1; j_gene: TRBJ2-5; len: 14; abundance: NA; CDR3nt: TGTGCCAGCAGCCCCCAGACAGGGGAAGAGACCCAGTACTTC; CDR3aa: CASSPQTGEETQYF
v_gene: TRBV28; d_gene: NA; j_gene: TRBJ2-4; len: 14; abundance: NA; CDR3nt: TGTGCCAGCATTGGAGGCTCCCCCAAAAACATTCAGTACTTC; CDR3aa: CASIGGSPKNIQYF
v_gene: TRBV6-5; d_gene: NA; j_gene: TRBJ1-1; len: 12; abundance: NA; CDR3nt: TGTGCCAGCAATCTCTCGGGCACTGAAGCTTTCTTT; CDR3aa: CASNLSGTEAFF
v_gene: TRBV4-1; d_gene: NA; j_gene: TRBJ2-5; len: 15; abundance: NA; CDR3nt: TGCGCCAGCAGCCAAGGACGACAGACCCAAGAGACCCAGTACTTC; CDR3aa: CASSQGRQTQETQYF
v_gene: TRBV5-4; d_gene: NA; j_gene: TRBJ2-5; len: 13; abundance: once; CDR3nt: TGTGCCAGCAGCTACAGTGAGGGTGGGACCCAGTACTTC; CDR3aa: CASSYSEGGTQYF
v_gene: TRBV30; d_gene: TRBD2; j_gene: TRBJ2-7; len: 14; abundance: NA; CDR3nt: TGTGCCTGGAGTCGGCTAGCGGGAGGCTACGAGCAGTACTTC; CDR3aa: CAWSRLAGGYEQYF
v_gene: TRBV7-9; d_gene: TRBD1; j_gene: TRBJ1-5; len: 15; abundance: NA; CDR3nt: TGTGCCAGCAGCTTTTGGACAGGGGACAATCAGCCCCAGCATTTT; CDR3aa: CASSFWTGDNQPQHF
v_gene: TRBV6-5; d_gene: NA; j_gene: TRBJ1-6; len: 15; abundance: NA; CDR3nt: TGTGCCTGTCGCGGGGAAAGCTCCTATAATTCACCCCTCCACTTT; CDR3aa: CACRGESSYNSPLHF
v_gene: TRBV19; d_gene: TRBD1; j_gene: TRBJ1-6; len: 15; abundance: NA; CDR3nt: TGTGCCAGTAGTATGACGGGACAGGGGAATTCACCCCTCCACTTT; CDR3aa: CASSMTGQGNSPLHF
v_gene: TRBV5-1; d_gene: TRBD2; j_gene: TRBJ2-3; len: 18; abundance: NA; CDR3nt: TGCGCCAGCAGACACCTATGGACTAATAGCGGGGGCCCAGATACGCAGTATTTT; CDR3aa: CASRHLWTNSGGPDTQYF
v_gene: TRBV11-2; d_gene: TRBD1; j_gene: TRBJ2-2; len: 18; abundance: NA; CDR3nt: TGTGCCAGCACACCAGCTTGGGACAGGGCCCCAAACACCGGGGAGCTGTTTTTT; CDR3aa: CASTPAWDRAPNTGELFF
v_gene: TRBV7-2; d_gene: NA; j_gene: TRBJ2-7; len: 13; abundance: NA; CDR3nt: TGTGCCAGCACCCAACAGAGTTTCTACGAGCAGTACTTC; CDR3aa: CASTQQSFYEQYF
v_gene: TRBV5-6; d_gene: NA; j_gene: TRBJ1-3; len: 14; abundance: NA; CDR3nt: TGTGCCAGCAGCCTGACGGCAGCCCCGGGAGCCATATATTTT; CDR3aa: CASSLTAAPGAIYF
v_gene: TRBV2; d_gene: TRBD1; j_gene: TRBJ1-2; len: 13; abundance: NA; CDR3nt: TGTGCCAGCAGACCCGGGACAGACTATGGCTACACCTTC; CDR3aa: CASRPGTDYGYTF
v_gene: TRBV14; d_gene: TRBD2; j_gene: TRBJ2-2; len: 18; abundance: NA; CDR3nt: TGTGCCAGCAGCCAAGCGGGACTAGTGAGTTTCCACACCGGGGAGCTGTTTTTT; CDR3aa: CASSQAGLVSFHTGELFF
v_gene: TRBV29-1; d_gene: TRBD2; j_gene: TRBJ2-1; len: 15; abundance: NA; CDR3nt: TGCAGCGTTGAAGGTATTAGCGGGACCTACAATGAGCAGTTCTTC; CDR3aa: CSVEGISGTYNEQFF
v_gene: TRBV30; d_gene: NA; j_gene: TRBJ2-7; len: 12; abundance: NA; CDR3nt: TGTGCCTGGAGTGTAAAAGCGAACGAGCAGTACTTC; CDR3aa: CAWSVKANEQYF
v_gene: TRBV7-3; d_gene: TRBD1; j_gene: TRBJ1-1; len: 15; abundance: NA; CDR3nt: TGTGCCAGCAGCTCAGGGGGATCGGGCTACACTGAAGCTTTCTTT; CDR3aa: CASSSGGSGYTEAFF